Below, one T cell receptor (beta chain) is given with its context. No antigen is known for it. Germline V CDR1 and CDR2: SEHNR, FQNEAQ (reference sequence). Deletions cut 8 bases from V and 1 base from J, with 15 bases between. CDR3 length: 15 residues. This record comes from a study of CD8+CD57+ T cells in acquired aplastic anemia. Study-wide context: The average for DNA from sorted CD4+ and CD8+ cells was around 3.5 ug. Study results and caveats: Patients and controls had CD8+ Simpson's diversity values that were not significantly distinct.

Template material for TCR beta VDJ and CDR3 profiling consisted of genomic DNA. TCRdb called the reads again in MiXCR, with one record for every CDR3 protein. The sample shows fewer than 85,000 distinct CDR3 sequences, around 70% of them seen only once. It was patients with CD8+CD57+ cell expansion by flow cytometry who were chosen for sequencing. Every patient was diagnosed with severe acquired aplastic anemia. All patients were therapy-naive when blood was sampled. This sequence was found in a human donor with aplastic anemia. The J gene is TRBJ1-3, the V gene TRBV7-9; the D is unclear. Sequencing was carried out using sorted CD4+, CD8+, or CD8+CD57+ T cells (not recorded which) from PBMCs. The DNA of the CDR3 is TGTGCCAGCGAGCCGGGCGGAGGGTCTGGAAACACCATATATTTT. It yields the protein CASEPGGGSGNTIYF.